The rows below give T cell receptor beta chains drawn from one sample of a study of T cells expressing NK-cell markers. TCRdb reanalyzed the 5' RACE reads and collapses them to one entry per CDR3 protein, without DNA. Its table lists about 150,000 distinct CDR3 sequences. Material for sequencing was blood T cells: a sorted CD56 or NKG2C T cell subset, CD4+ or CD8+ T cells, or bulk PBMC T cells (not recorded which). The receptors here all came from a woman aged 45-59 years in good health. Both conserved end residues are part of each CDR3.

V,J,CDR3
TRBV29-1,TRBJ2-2,CSALGGTENTGELFF
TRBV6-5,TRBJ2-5,CASSLFQGGETQYF
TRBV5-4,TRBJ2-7,CASSTGLAGVEQYF
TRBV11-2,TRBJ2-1,CASSFRDYSGEQFF
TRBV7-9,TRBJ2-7,CASSLPNLSYEQYF
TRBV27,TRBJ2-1,CASRAGGPYNEQFF
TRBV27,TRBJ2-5,CASSLSTGVGETQYF
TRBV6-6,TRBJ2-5,CASSYSRTSGQETQYF
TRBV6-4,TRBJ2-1,CASSGGSSGNEQFF
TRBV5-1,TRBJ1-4,CASSLRTGEKLFF
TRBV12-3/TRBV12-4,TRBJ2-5,CASSSSAGTYETQYF
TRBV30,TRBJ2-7,CAWSVVRQIIDEQYF
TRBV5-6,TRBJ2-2,CASSTTTGTTVGELFF
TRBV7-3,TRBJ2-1,CASSDRDSRSSYNEQFF
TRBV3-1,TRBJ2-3,CASSQDPGIGSTDTQYF
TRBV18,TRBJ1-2,CASSGGTAYGYTF
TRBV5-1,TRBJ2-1,CASSLAQSRGLDEQFF
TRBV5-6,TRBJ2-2,CASTGAENTGELFF
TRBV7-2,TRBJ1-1,CASSLDGRGYTEAFF
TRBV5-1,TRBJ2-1,CASSPRVGRGTVYNEQFF
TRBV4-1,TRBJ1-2,CASSQDFGQGVGYTF
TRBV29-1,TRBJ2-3,CSVPRADTQYF
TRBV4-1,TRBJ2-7,CASSHNYEQYF
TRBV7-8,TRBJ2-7,CASSSQTAEQYF
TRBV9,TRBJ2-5,CASSALGGPGDGETQYF
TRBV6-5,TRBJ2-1,CASSPGTSWSEQFF
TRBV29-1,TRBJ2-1,CSVSGLAGISYNEQFF
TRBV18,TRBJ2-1,CASSGSDEQFF